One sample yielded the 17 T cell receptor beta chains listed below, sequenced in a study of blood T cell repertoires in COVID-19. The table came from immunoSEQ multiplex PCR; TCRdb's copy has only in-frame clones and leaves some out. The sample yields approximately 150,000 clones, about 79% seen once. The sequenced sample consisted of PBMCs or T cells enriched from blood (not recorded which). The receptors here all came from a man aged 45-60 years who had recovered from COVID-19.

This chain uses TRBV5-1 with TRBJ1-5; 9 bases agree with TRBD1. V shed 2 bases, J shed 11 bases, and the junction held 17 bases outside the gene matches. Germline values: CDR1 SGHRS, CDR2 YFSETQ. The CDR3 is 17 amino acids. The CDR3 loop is CASSLKRTGDLLRAQHF. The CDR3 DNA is TGCGCCAGCAGCTTAAAACGGACAGGGGACCTTTTAAGGGCCCAGCATTTT.

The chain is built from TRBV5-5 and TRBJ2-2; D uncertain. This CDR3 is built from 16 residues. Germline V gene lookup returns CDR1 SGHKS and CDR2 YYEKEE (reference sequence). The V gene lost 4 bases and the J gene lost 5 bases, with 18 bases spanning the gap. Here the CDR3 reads CASSAQMALRTGELFF. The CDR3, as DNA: TGTGCCAGCAGCGCCCAGATGGCCCTGAGGACCGGGGAGCTGTTTTTT.

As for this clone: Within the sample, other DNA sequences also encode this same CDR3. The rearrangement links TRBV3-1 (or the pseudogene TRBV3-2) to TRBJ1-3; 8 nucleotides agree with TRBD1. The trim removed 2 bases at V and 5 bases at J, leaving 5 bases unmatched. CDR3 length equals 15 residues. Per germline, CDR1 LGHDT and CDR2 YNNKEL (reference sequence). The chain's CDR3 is CASSQYGQGRNTIYF. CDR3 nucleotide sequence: TGTGCCAGCAGCCAATACGGACAGGGTAGAAACACCATATATTTT.

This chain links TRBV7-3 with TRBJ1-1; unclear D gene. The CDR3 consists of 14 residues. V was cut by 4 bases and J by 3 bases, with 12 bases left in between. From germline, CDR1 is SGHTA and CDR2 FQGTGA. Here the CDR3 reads CASSSYGPDTEAFF. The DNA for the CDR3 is TGTGCCAGCAGCTCCTACGGTCCCGACACTGAAGCTTTCTTT.

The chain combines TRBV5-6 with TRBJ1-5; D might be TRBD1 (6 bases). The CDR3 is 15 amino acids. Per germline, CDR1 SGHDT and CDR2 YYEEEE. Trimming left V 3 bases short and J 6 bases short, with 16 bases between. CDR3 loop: CASSSRRGATQPQHF. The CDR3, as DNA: TGTGCCAGCAGCTCCCGGCGGGGGGCGACTCAGCCCCAGCATTTT.

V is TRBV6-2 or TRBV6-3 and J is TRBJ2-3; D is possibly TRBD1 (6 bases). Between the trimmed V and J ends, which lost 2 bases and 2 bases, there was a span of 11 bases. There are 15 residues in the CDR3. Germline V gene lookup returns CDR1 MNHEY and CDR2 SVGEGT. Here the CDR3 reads CASSYRDTNTDTQYF. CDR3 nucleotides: TGTGCCAGCAGTTACCGGGACACCAACACAGATACGCAGTATTTT.

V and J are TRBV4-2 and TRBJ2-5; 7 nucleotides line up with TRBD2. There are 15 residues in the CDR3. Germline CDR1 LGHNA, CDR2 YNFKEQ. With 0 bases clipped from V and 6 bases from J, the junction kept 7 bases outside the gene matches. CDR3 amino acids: CASSQDWGGVKTQYF. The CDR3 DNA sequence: TGTGCCAGCAGCCAAGATTGGGGGGGGGTAAAGACCCAGTACTTC.

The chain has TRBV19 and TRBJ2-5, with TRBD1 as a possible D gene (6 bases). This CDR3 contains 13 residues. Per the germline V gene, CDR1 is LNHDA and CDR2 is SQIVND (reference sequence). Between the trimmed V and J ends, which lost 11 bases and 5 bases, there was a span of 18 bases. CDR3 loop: CAAGTPRGETQYF. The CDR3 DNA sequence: TGTGCCGCAGGGACACCGCGAGGGGAGACCCAGTACTTC.

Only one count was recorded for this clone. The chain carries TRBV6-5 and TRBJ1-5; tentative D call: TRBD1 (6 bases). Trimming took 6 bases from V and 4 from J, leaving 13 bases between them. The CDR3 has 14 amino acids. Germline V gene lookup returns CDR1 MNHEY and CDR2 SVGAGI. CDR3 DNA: TGTGCCAGCAGGAAGAACAGGGCGAATCAGCCCCAGCATTTT. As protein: CASRKNRANQPQHF.

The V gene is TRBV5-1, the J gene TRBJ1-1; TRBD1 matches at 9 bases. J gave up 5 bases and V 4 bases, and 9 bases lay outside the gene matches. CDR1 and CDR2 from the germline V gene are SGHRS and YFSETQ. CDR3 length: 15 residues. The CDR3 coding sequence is TGCGCCAGCAGCCCCGGGGGGACAGGGAGAACTGAAGCTTTCTTT. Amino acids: CASSPGGTGRTEAFF.

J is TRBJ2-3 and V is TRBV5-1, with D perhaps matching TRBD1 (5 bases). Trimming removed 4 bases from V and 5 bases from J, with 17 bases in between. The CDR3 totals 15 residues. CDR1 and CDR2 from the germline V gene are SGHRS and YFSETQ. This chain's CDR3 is CASSPQGPLKDTQYF. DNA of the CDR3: TGCGCCAGCAGCCCCCAGGGTCCCCTCAAAGATACGCAGTATTTT.

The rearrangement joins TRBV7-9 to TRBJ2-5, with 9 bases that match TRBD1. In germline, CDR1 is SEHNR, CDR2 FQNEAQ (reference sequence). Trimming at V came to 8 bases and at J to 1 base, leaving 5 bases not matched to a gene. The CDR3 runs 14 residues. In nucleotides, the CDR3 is TGTGCCAGCGGAGGACAGGGGACCCAAGAGACCCAGTACTTC. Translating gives CASGGQGTQETQYF.

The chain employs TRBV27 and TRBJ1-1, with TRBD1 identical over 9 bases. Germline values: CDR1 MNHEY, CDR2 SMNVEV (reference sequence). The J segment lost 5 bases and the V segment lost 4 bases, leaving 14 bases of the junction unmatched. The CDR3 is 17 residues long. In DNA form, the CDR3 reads TGTGCCAGCAGTTCGTGGGGGCCCGGACAGGGGAGAACTGAAGCTTTCTTT. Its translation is CASSSWGPGQGRTEAFF.

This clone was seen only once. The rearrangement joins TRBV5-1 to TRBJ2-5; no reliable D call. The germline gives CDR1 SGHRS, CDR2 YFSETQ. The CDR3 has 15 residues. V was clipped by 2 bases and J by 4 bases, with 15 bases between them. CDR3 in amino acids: CASSLGATRGETQYF. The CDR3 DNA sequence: TGCGCCAGCAGCTTAGGCGCGACGAGAGGAGAGACCCAGTACTTC.

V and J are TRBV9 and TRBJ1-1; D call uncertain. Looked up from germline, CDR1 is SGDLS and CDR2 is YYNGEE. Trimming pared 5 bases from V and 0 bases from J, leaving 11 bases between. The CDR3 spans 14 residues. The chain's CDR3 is CASSQGGMNTEAFF. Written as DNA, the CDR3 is TGTGCCAGCAGTCAAGGAGGGATGAACACTGAAGCTTTCTTT.

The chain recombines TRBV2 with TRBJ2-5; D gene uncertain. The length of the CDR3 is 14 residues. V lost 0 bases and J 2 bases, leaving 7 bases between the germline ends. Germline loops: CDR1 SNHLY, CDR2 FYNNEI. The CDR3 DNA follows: TGTGCCAGCAGTGAAGCGAATAGTCAAGAGACCCAGTACTTC. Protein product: CASSEANSQETQYF. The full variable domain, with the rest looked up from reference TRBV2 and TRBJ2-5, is EPEVTQTPSHQVTQMGQEVILRCVPISNHLYFYWYRQILGQKVEFLVSFYNNEISEKSEIFDDQFSVERPDGSNFTLKIRSTKLEDSAMYFCASSEANSQETQYFGPGTRLLVL.

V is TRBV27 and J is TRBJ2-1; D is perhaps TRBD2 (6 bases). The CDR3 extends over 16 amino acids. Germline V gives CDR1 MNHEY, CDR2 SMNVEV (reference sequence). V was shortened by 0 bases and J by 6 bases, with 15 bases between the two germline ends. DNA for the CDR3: TGTGCCAGCAGTTTATCCTGGGACTTTGGGATCAATGAGCAGTTCTTC. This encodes CASSLSWDFGINEQFF.